A single sample gave rise to the 25 T cell receptor beta chains below, sequenced in a study of blood T cells in healthy people across ages. The use of a sample-barcoded 5' primer and a J-beta primer mix characterized a second PCR of 7 to 11 cycles. Each CDR3 protein is one row after TCRdb ran MiXCR on the 5' RACE reads. The sample consists of around 1,900,000 distinct CDR3 sequences, roughly two fifths of them appearing once. The sequenced sample was blood. These receptors came from a human donor in good health.

This chain uses TRBV20-1 with TRBJ1-1; TRBD1 matches at 9 bases. This CDR3 contains 12 residues. V was clipped by 0 bases and J by 10 bases; unmatched bases: 3. Germline values: CDR1 DFQATT, CDR2 SNEGSKA (reference sequence). The CDR3: CSARDWTGVAFF. CDR3 nucleotides: TGCAGTGCTAGAGATTGGACAGGGGTAGCTTTCTTT.

This clonotype was found a few times. The chain recombines TRBV10-3 with TRBJ1-2; the match to TRBD1 covers 9 bases. This CDR3 has 17 residues. V dropped 5 bases and J dropped 2; count of bases not matched to a gene: 12. The germline gives CDR1 ENHRY, CDR2 SYGVKD. The CDR3 loop is CAISKYLGTGRNYGYTF. The CDR3 nucleotides are TGTGCCATCAGTAAATATTTGGGGACAGGGAGGAACTATGGCTACACCTTC.

The chain is built from TRBV7-8 and TRBJ1-2, with D possibly matching TRBD1 (5 bases). Germline CDR1 SGHVS, CDR2 FQNEAQ. This CDR3 contains 16 residues. V shed 0 bases and J shed 7 bases, with 18 bases lying between them. CDR3 sequence: CASSLARVPDKAGYTF. The CDR3 nucleotides are TGTGCCAGCAGCTTAGCTCGTGTTCCGGACAAAGCTGGCTACACCTTC. The full variable domain, its missing parts supplied by reference TRBV7-8 and TRBJ1-2, is GAGVSQSPRYKVAKRGQDVALRCDPISGHVSLFWYQQALGQGPEFLTYFQNEAQLDKSGLPSDRFFAERPEGSVSTLKIQRTQQEDSAVYLCASSLARVPDKAGYTFGSGTRLTVV.

Only a few counts were recorded for this clonotype. The J gene is TRBJ2-5, the V gene TRBV27; D not certain. The length of the CDR3 is 12 residues. The germline V gene encodes CDR1 MNHEY and CDR2 SMNVEV (reference sequence). V dropped 0 bases and J dropped 13 bases, with 12 bases sitting between them. DNA of the CDR3: TGTGCCAGCAGTTTATCTCCCGGTAGGACGTACTTC. Translation gives CASSLSPGRTYF.

This chain joins TRBV30 and TRBJ1-4, with TRBD1 matching 8 bases. From germline, CDR1 is GTSNPN and CDR2 SVGIG (reference sequence). The CDR3 consists of 13 residues. The ends lost 1 base at V and 11 bases at J; junction bases unmatched: 6. CDR3 region: CAWSEDRATKLFF. CDR3 DNA: TGTGCCTGGAGTGAGGACAGGGCGACGAAACTGTTTTTT.

This clonotype came up a few times. The chain links TRBV12-3 or TRBV12-4 to TRBJ1-4; weak D call: TRBD1 (5 bases). This CDR3 has 14 amino acids. Trimming cost V 3 bases and J 3 bases, with 8 bases left between them. The CDR3 DNA reads TGTGCCAGCAGTTTTGGGGGTTCTAATGAAAAACTGTTTTTT. The encoded protein is CASSFGGSNEKLFF.

The CDR3 DNA follows: TGTGCCAGCAGCTTATGGGGACAGGGGGCGTCGGACACTGAAGCTTTCTTT. This translates into CASSLWGQGASDTEAFF. The chain combines TRBV7-9 with TRBJ1-1, with TRBD1 matching over 12 bases. Germline CDR1 and CDR2: SEHNR and FQNEAQ (reference sequence). This CDR3 contains 17 residues. V lost 2 bases, J lost 3 bases, and 7 bases stayed unmatched.

With respect to this clonotype: This clone may be a read error of a much larger clone one base away. The chain links TRBV29-1 to TRBJ2-1, with a tentative D call TRBD2 (5 bases). The CDR3 loop spans 10 amino acids. Germline V lookup: CDR1 SQVTM, CDR2 ANQGSEA. CDR3 residues: CSSPGNERFF. The CDR3 region has the DNA TGCAGCTCCCCGGGGAATGAGCGGTTCTTC.

This rearrangement joins TRBV29-1 to TRBJ1-2; 7 bases align to TRBD1. The CDR3 runs 16 residues. The germline V gene encodes CDR1 SQVTM and CDR2 ANQGSEA. Germline trimming cut 6 bases from V and 1 base from J; bases unmatched to any gene: 14. CDR3 region: CSVDGDRQGYNYGYTF. The CDR3 DNA reads TGCAGCGTCGACGGCGACCGACAGGGCTATAACTATGGCTACACCTTC.

The gene calls are TRBV13 and TRBJ1-2, with D unresolved. The V gene's germline CDR1 is PRHDT and CDR2 FYEKMQ (reference sequence). CDR3 size: 12 residues. V lost 1 base to trimming and J lost 8 bases, with 8 bases between them. The CDR3 bases are TGTGCCAGCAGCTTAGTGGTACAGGGCTACACCTTC. It encodes CASSLVVQGYTF.

This clonotype has a handful of counts. The chain uses TRBV6-4 and TRBJ2-1, with 7 bases lining up with TRBD2. Germline CDR1 MRHNA, CDR2 SNTAGT. J was trimmed by 5 bases and V by 4 bases; bases with no gene match: 5. The CDR3 runs 14 residues. CDR3 DNA: TGTGCCAGCAGTGTTTGGGACTATGACAATGAGCAGTTCTTC. Its protein is CASSVWDYDNEQFF.

There are a few counts of this clonotype. The chain couples TRBV20-1 to TRBJ2-1; D is unclear. Trimming took off 6 bases at V and 6 bases at J, with 15 bases between the two ends. Germline CDR1 and CDR2: DFQATT and SNEGSKA (reference sequence). The CDR3 runs to 13 residues. The CDR3 DNA is TGCAGTGCCTATCAGGATGCGGTCAATGAGCAGTTCTTC. Protein product: CSAYQDAVNEQFF.

The gene calls are TRBV7-2 and TRBJ2-6; either TRBD1 or TRBD2 may supply D (5 bases each). The CDR3 spans 17 residues. From germline, CDR1 is SGHTA and CDR2 FQGNSA. V lost 5 bases, J lost 1 base, and 15 bases lay in between. CDR3 DNA: TGTGCCAGCAGCAACCCACTGGGGGAATCTGGGGCCAACGTCCTGACTTTC. Translating it yields CASSNPLGESGANVLTF. Based on the CDR3 plus reference TRBV7-2 and TRBJ2-6, the full variable domain is GAGVSQSPSNKVTEKGKDVELRCDPISGHTALYWYRQSLGQGLEFLIYFQGNSAPDKSGLPSDRFSAERTGGSVSTLTIQRTQQEDSAVYLCASSNPLGESGANVLTFGAGSRLTVL.

A few counts support this clonotype. The chain has TRBV9 and TRBJ1-2; 7 bases are shared with TRBD1. The CDR3 has 14 amino acids. J gave up 5 bases and V 3 bases, and 7 bases lay outside the gene matches. Germline V lookup: CDR1 SGDLS, CDR2 YYNGEE. The DNA of the CDR3 is TGTGCCAGCAGCGCTCCGGGACAGTATTATGGCTACACCTTC. It codes for CASSAPGQYYGYTF.

The chain joins TRBV7-9 to TRBJ2-1; 15 positions agree with TRBD2. This CDR3 contains 16 residues. Germline values: CDR1 SEHNR, CDR2 FQNEAQ (reference sequence). J was trimmed by 6 bases and V by 4 bases; bases with no gene match: 4. The CDR3 nucleotides are TGTGCCAGCAGCTACGGACTAGCGGGGGGGTTCAATGAGCAGTTCTTC. Translation gives CASSYGLAGGFNEQFF. Variable domain in full (rest from reference TRBV7-9 and TRBJ2-1): DTGVSQNPRHKITKRGQNVTFRCDPISEHNRLYWYRQTLGQGPEFLTYFQNEAQLEKSRLLSDRFSAERPKGSFSTLEIQRTEQGDSAMYLCASSYGLAGGFNEQFFGPGTRLTVL.

The rearrangement joins TRBV20-1 to TRBJ2-1; TRBD2 agrees at 10 bases. This CDR3 is built from 16 residues. The V gene's germline CDR1 is DFQATT and CDR2 SNEGSKA (reference sequence). Trimming cost V 0 bases and J 9 bases; bases outside gene matches: 11. CDR3 nucleotides: TGCAGTGCTAGAGATCGAATCAGCGGGGGGGCAGGTGAGCAGTTCTTC. Its translation: CSARDRISGGAGEQFF.

This clonotype was picked up many times. The genes are TRBV7-3 and TRBJ2-5; maybe TRBD1 (5 bases). V lost 3 bases, J lost 5 bases, and 10 bases lay in between. The V gene's germline CDR1 is SGHTA and CDR2 FQGTGA. The CDR3 covers 13 residues. The CDR3 sequence: CASSLDIFETQYF. CDR3 bases: TGTGCCAGCAGCTTGGACATTTTTGAGACCCAGTACTTC.

This rearrangement joins TRBV20-1 to TRBJ2-5, with 9 bases identical to TRBD1. With the DNA end fitting TRBJ2-1 better, the J assignment may be wrong. This CDR3 contains 13 residues. Per germline, CDR1 DFQATT and CDR2 SNEGSKA (reference sequence). In DNA form, the CDR3 reads TGCAGTCCCGGACAGGGGAGTAGAGAGACCCAGTTCTTC. This sequence encodes CSPGQGSRETQFF.

The rearrangement links TRBV4-3 to TRBJ2-3; tentative D call: TRBD2 (5 bases). The germline V and J ends were trimmed by 0 bases and 4 bases, with 8 bases remaining between them. Germline V gene sequence: CDR1 LGHNA, CDR2 YSLEER. The CDR3 has 14 residues. DNA of the CDR3: TGCGCCAGCAGCCAAGAGACGAGGGCAGATACGCAGTATTTT. The encoded protein is CASSQETRADTQYF.

The J gene is TRBJ2-1, the V gene TRBV20-1; 8 nucleotides line up with TRBD2. The DNA end is more similar to TRBJ2-7, so the J call may be wrong. This CDR3 contains 15 residues. The V gene's germline CDR1 is DFQATT and CDR2 SNEGSKA (reference sequence). The CDR3 reads CSARDVASGLYEQYF. The CDR3 nucleotides are TGCAGTGCTAGAGATGTGGCTAGCGGGTTATACGAGCAGTACTTC.

This chain links TRBV7-9 with TRBJ2-3; D is unresolved. Trimming took 2 bases from V and 2 from J, leaving 8 bases between them. This CDR3 is built from 14 residues. Germline V gives CDR1 SEHNR, CDR2 FQNEAQ (reference sequence). As DNA, the CDR3 is TGTGCCAGCAGCTTACAACAGTACACAGATACGCAGTATTTT. Residues: CASSLQQYTDTQYF.

This rearrangement joins TRBV6-6 to TRBJ2-7, with TRBD2 matching 7 bases. The CDR3 is made up of 14 amino acids. Germline V gene data show CDR1 as MNHNY and CDR2 as SVGAGI (reference sequence). V shed 5 bases and J 4 bases; nucleotides not matched to a gene: 8. CDR3 protein: CASSSGAFPYEQYF. CDR3 DNA sequence: TGTGCCAGCAGTAGCGGGGCCTTTCCTTACGAGCAGTACTTC.

J is TRBJ1-5 and V is TRBV12-3 or TRBV12-4; 10 bases are shared with TRBD1. The trim removed 10 bases at V and 9 bases at J, leaving 12 bases unmatched. The CDR3 runs to 14 residues. The CDR3 is CANSLGTGAGPQHF. The DNA of the CDR3 is TGTGCCAACAGCCTGGGGACAGGGGCCGGGCCCCAGCATTTT.

This clonotype was picked up a small number of times. DNA for the CDR3: TGTGCCAGCAGTTTCCCCGAGGCAGGGAGCTCTGGGGCCAACGTCCTGACTTTC. It encodes CASSFPEAGSSGANVLTF. The chain is built from TRBV28 and TRBJ2-6; D is possibly TRBD1 or TRBD2 (5 bases each). This CDR3 has 18 amino acids. Deletions cut 3 bases from V and 0 bases from J, with 15 bases between. Germline CDR1 is MDHEN and CDR2 is SYDVKM.

J is TRBJ2-5 and V is TRBV7-3; 9 bases are a match to TRBD1. This CDR3 is 21 amino acids long. Per the germline V gene, CDR1 is SGHTA and CDR2 is FQGTGA. With 3 bases clipped from V and 1 base from J, the junction kept 21 bases outside the gene matches. CDR3 in amino acids: CASSLISGQGSFGAIQETQYF. CDR3 DNA: TGTGCCAGCAGCTTGATCTCGGGACAGGGTAGCTTTGGGGCCATCCAAGAGACCCAGTACTTC.